These T cell receptor beta chains were read from a single sample in a study of identical twins. One entry per CDR3 protein results from TCRdb running MiXCR on the 5' RACE reads. The sample lists a few hundred thousand distinct CDR3 sequences; 18% were seen once. The sample consisted of naive T cells sorted from blood. These receptors were obtained from a man aged 50-59 years in good health. Both conserved end residues are part of each CDR3. The order of the fields is V gene, J gene, clone size, D gene, CDR3 DNA, CDR3 protein. D genes are given only for firm matches. Size is stated for part of the rows, as once, few or many counts, or as a class when the clone is expanded.

V gene: TRBV9; J gene: TRBJ2-1; clone size: many; D gene: .; CDR3 DNA: TGTGCCAGCACCCTTACCGGGACTCCGCCCCGTCAGTCCTACAATGAGCAGTTCTTC; CDR3 protein: CASTLTGTPPRQSYNEQFF
V gene: TRBV5-5; J gene: TRBJ1-2; clone size: many; D gene: .; CDR3 DNA: TGTGCCAGCAGCTTGGAGGCCTACTATGGCTACACCTTC; CDR3 protein: CASSLEAYYGYTF
V gene: TRBV3-1; J gene: TRBJ2-7; clone size: many; D gene: TRBD1; CDR3 DNA: TGTGCCAGTAGCAGGGGGCGGGCCCTAATGGAGCAGTACTTC; CDR3 protein: CASSRGRALMEQYF
V gene: TRBV29-1; J gene: TRBJ2-3; clone size: many; D gene: TRBD1; CDR3 DNA: TGCAGCGTTGAGTTGGGACAGGGGACAGATACGCAGTATTTT; CDR3 protein: CSVELGQGTDTQYF
V gene: TRBV20-1; J gene: TRBJ2-3; clone size: many; D gene: TRBD2; CDR3 DNA: TGCAGTGCTAGTCGGGAGCGGGGGGGGGGCACAGATACGCAGTATTTT; CDR3 protein: CSASRERGGGTDTQYF
V gene: TRBV6-2/TRBV6-3; J gene: TRBJ2-7; clone size: .; D gene: TRBD2; CDR3 DNA: TGTGCCAGCAGTTACTCGATGGGACTAGCGATCTCCTACGAGCAGTACTTC; CDR3 protein: CASSYSMGLAISYEQYF
V gene: TRBV14; J gene: TRBJ2-2; clone size: many; D gene: TRBD1; CDR3 DNA: TGTGCCAGCAGCGCTACAGGGGGCGTCACCGGGGAGCTGTTTTTT; CDR3 protein: CASSATGGVTGELFF
V gene: TRBV3-1; J gene: TRBJ1-2; clone size: many; D gene: .; CDR3 DNA: TGTGCCAGCAGCGACCTAACTCTAACTGGCTACACCTTC; CDR3 protein: CASSDLTLTGYTF
V gene: TRBV7-9; J gene: TRBJ2-1; clone size: .; D gene: .; CDR3 DNA: TGTGCCAGCAGCTCCGGGGTCAAGGGCGATGAGCAGTTCTTC; CDR3 protein: CASSSGVKGDEQFF
V gene: TRBV6-5; J gene: TRBJ2-7; clone size: .; D gene: .; CDR3 DNA: TGTGCCAGCAGTTACCAGGTCGGGCCCTACGAGCAGTACTTC; CDR3 protein: CASSYQVGPYEQYF
V gene: TRBV9; J gene: TRBJ2-3; clone size: .; D gene: TRBD1; CDR3 DNA: TGTGCCAGCAGCGCGGGACAGGTGGCAGATACGCAGTATTTT; CDR3 protein: CASSAGQVADTQYF